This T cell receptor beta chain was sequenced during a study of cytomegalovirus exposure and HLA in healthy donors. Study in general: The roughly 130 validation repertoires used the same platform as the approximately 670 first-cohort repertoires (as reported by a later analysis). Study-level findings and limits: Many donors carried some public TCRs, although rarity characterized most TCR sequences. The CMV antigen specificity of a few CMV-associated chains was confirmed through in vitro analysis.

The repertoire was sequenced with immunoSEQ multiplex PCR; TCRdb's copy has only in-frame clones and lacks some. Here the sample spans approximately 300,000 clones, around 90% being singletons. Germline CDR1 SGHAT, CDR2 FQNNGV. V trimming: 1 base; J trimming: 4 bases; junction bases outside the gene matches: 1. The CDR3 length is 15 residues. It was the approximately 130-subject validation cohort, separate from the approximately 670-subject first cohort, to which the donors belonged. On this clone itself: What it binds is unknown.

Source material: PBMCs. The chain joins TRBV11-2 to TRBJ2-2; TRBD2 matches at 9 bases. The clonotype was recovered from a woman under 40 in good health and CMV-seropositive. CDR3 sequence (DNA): TGTGCCAGCAGCTTAGTAGCGGGGGCCACCGGGGAGCTGTTTTTT. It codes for CASSLVAGATGELFF.